This T cell receptor (beta chain) emerged from a study of cytomegalovirus exposure and HLA in healthy donors. Points from the study as a whole: According to an earlier analysis, most TCR beta V segments yielded productive rearrangements about 90% or about 30% of the time. Further analysis, carried out later, found HLA-associated TCR beta chains more clonally expanded than equally common other chains.

At sampling all donors were nominally healthy, likely with unrecorded immune exposures. This PCR relied on a set of 60 Vbeta primers and 13 Jbeta primers. Method: immunoSEQ multiplex PCR; TCRdb's copy keeps in-frame clones and lacks some. The sample lists 100,000 to 150,000 clones; roughly four fifths were seen once. The sample holds one count of this clone. Its specificity is not known. The length of the CDR3 is 12 residues. Germline lookup yields CDR1 GTSNPN and CDR2 SVGIG (reference sequence). With 4 bases removed from V and 2 bases from J, the gap between germline ends came to 5 bases. The chain employs TRBV30 and TRBJ2-2; D remains ambiguous. The origin of this receptor is a woman aged 60-70 years in good health and CMV-seropositive. Sequenced input: PBMCs. CDR3 DNA sequence: TGTGCCTGGACAGTAAACACCGGGGAGCTGTTTTTT. Its translation is CAWTVNTGELFF.